The next 28 T cell receptor beta chains were all read from a single sample in a study of control samples from healthy donors and cancer patients. Assay used: immunoSEQ multiplex PCR; TCRdb lists only in-frame clones, some missing. The table has around 200,000 clones, 80% to 95% seen once; the top ten hold around 1.6%. What was sequenced was blood. The receptors derive from a man in his late teens or twenties in good health.

The chain couples TRBV7-3 to TRBJ2-2, with 9 bases that match TRBD1. The CDR3 runs to 16 residues. Germline CDR1 SGHTA, CDR2 FQGTGA. V lost 2 bases, J lost 3 bases, and 4 bases stayed unmatched. CDR3: CASSLLGQGDTGELFF. The CDR3 DNA reads TGTGCCAGCAGCTTACTGGGACAGGGAGACACCGGGGAGCTGTTTTTT.

The V call is TRBV7-2, the J call TRBJ1-5; TRBD1 matches at 7 bases. This CDR3 spans 15 amino acids. V trimming: 3 bases; J trimming: 5 bases; junction bases outside the gene matches: 7. Germline-derived CDR1 and CDR2 are SGHTA and FQGNSA. The CDR3 DNA reads as TGTGCCAGCAGCTTTTCAGGGGGAATGGATCAGCCCCAGCATTTT. Translation: CASSFSGGMDQPQHF.

The rearrangement links TRBV6-6 to TRBJ1-3; D gene unclear. V lost 8 bases, J lost 3 bases, and 20 bases lay in between. Per the germline V gene, CDR1 is MNHNY and CDR2 is SVGAGI (reference sequence). The CDR3 is made up of 16 amino acids. For the CDR3, the DNA is TGTGCCAGCGGGGTAGAGGGAGAACTGGTTGGAAACACCATATATTTT. It encodes CASGVEGELVGNTIYF.

The chain employs TRBV28 and TRBJ1-5, with 7 bases identical to TRBD1. The CDR3 totals 15 residues. J was trimmed by 0 bases and V by 6 bases; bases with no gene match: 5. Germline-derived CDR1 and CDR2 are MDHEN and SYDVKM. CDR3 amino acids: CASRPGTDSNQPQHF. The CDR3 DNA is TGTGCCAGCAGACCCGGGACAGATAGCAATCAGCCCCAGCATTTT.

In DNA, the CDR3 is TGTGCCAGCAGCTTAGTAAGGGGATTTAGCTATGGCTACACCTTC. The encoded protein is CASSLVRGFSYGYTF. The chain carries TRBV11-2 and TRBJ1-2; D is possibly TRBD1 (5 bases). Trimming removed 1 base at V and 4 bases at J, with 13 bases between. CDR1 SGHAT and CDR2 FQNNGV come from the germline V gene. This CDR3 is built from 15 residues. Drawing the rest from reference TRBV11-2 and TRBJ1-2, the complete variable domain is EAGVAQSPRYKIIEKRQSVAFWCNPISGHATLYWYQQILGQGPKLLIQFQNNGVVDDSQLPKDRFSAERLKGVDSTLKIQPAKLEDSAVYLCASSLVRGFSYGYTFGSGTRLTVV.

This clone was recorded a few times. This sequence joins TRBV5-4 and TRBJ2-7; 7 nucleotides agree with TRBD1. The CDR3 totals 14 residues. Germline V lookup: CDR1 SGHNT, CDR2 YYREEE (reference sequence). Germline trimming cut 7 bases from V and 6 bases from J; bases unmatched to any gene: 13. For the CDR3, the DNA is TGTGCCAGCGCATCCGACAGGGCGTTTGCCGAGCAGTACTTC. Translated, it gives CASASDRAFAEQYF.

The chain carries TRBV30 and TRBJ1-1; D gene ambiguous. Trimming pared 2 bases from V and 4 bases from J, leaving 14 bases between. The CDR3 covers 14 residues. Germline CDR1 reads GTSNPN; CDR2 reads SVGIG (reference sequence). CDR3 amino acids: CAWSTLDPGTEAFF. The CDR3 bases are TGTGCCTGGAGTACCTTGGACCCGGGCACTGAAGCTTTCTTT.

The V and J genes are TRBV19 and TRBJ1-3, with D possibly matching TRBD1 (5 bases). V lost 4 bases and J 0 bases, leaving 19 bases between the germline ends. The CDR3 is 18 amino acids. Germline V CDR1 and CDR2: LNHDA, SQIVND (reference sequence). In DNA form, the CDR3 reads TGTGCCAGTAGTACCCCGAGGGGAAGGACGGTCTCTGGAAACACCATATATTTT. It specifies CASSTPRGRTVSGNTIYF.

This rearrangement joins TRBV6-5 to TRBJ1-1; weak D call: TRBD1 (6 bases). The V and J ends lost 4 bases and 6 bases respectively, with 15 bases between them. From germline, CDR1 is MNHEY and CDR2 SVGAGI. The CDR3 length is 14 residues. DNA of the CDR3: TGTGCCAGCAGTTTGGGCAGGGGAATCCCTGAAGCTTTCTTT. Its protein is CASSLGRGIPEAFF.

The rearrangement uses TRBV10-2 and TRBJ1-2; 9 bases agree with TRBD1. CDR1 and CDR2 (germline): WSHSY, SAAADI. V was pared by 9 bases and J by 8 bases, with 7 bases of the junction left unmatched. The CDR3 covers 12 residues. In DNA, the CDR3 is TGCGCCAGTTTACAGGGGGCGCAAGGCTACACCTTC. Its translation is CASLQGAQGYTF.

This sequence joins TRBV24-1 and TRBJ2-1, with D possibly being TRBD1 (5 bases). Trimming stripped 1 base from V and 0 bases from J, with 9 bases between. The V gene's germline CDR1 is KGHDR and CDR2 SFDVKD. This CDR3 has 16 amino acids. CDR3 nucleotide sequence: TGTGCCACCAGTGATTTTACAGGAAGCTCCTACAATGAGCAGTTCTTC. Protein product: CATSDFTGSSYNEQFF.

This clone was seen just once. The CDR3 here is CASARTGSTDTQYF. Written as DNA, the CDR3 is TGTGCTAGTGCCCGGACAGGGTCAACAGATACGCAGTATTTT. The chain links TRBV12-5 to TRBJ2-3, with 8 bases matching TRBD1. V shed 7 bases and J 3 bases; nucleotides not matched to a gene: 6. The germline gives CDR1 LGHNT, CDR2 FRNRAP. This CDR3 spans 14 amino acids.

This clone was seen a handful of times. The identical CDR3 is also encoded by other nucleotide sequences in the sample. This rearrangement joins TRBV3-1 (or the pseudogene TRBV3-2) to TRBJ2-5; D is uncertain. Germline loops: CDR1 LGHDT, CDR2 YNNKEL (reference sequence). The CDR3 sequence is 12 residues long. Trimming shortened V by 1 base and J by 4 bases, and 4 bases separated the two germline ends. The CDR3, as DNA: TGTGCCAGCAGCCAAGGCGGAGAGACCCAGTACTTC. Amino acids: CASSQGGETQYF.

The chain uses TRBV7-9 and TRBJ2-7; TRBD1 matches 10 bases. With 3 bases clipped from V and 4 bases from J, the junction kept 9 bases outside the gene matches. The CDR3 runs 16 residues. Germline CDR1 is SEHNR and CDR2 is FQNEAQ (reference sequence). CDR3 residues: CASSFKSTGGRYEQYF. The CDR3 DNA sequence: TGTGCCAGCAGCTTTAAATCGACAGGGGGCAGGTACGAGCAGTACTTC.

This chain joins TRBV28 and TRBJ1-5; 8 nucleotides agree with TRBD1. V was clipped by 8 bases and J by 3 bases; unmatched bases: 6. CDR1 and CDR2 (germline): MDHEN, SYDVKM. The CDR3 runs to 14 residues. The CDR3 sequence: CASAPDRANQPQHF. The CDR3 nucleotides read TGTGCCAGCGCCCCGGACAGGGCCAATCAGCCCCAGCATTTT.

This chain joins TRBV6-2 or TRBV6-3 and TRBJ1-6; 8 bases agree with TRBD1. The CDR3 loop spans 13 amino acids. The germline V gene has CDR1 MNHEY and CDR2 SVGEGT. J lost 9 bases, V lost 5 bases, and 3 bases had no gene match. The CDR3, as DNA: TGTGCCAGCAGTCGGACAGGGCTTTCACCCCTCCACTTT. Its protein is CASSRTGLSPLHF.

The chain uses TRBV24-1 and TRBJ2-5; D remains unclear. The CDR3 covers 13 residues. The V gene lost 2 bases and the J gene lost 3 bases, with 6 bases spanning the gap. CDR1 and CDR2 from the germline V gene are KGHDR and SFDVKD. The CDR3 region is CATSDSIKETQYF. The CDR3 coding sequence is TGTGCCACCAGTGATTCCATAAAAGAGACCCAGTACTTC.

The chain joins TRBV9 to TRBJ1-3; D call uncertain. The V gene lost 3 bases and the J gene lost 0 bases, with 7 bases spanning the gap. This CDR3 spans 14 amino acids. Germline lookup yields CDR1 SGDLS and CDR2 YYNGEE. The CDR3 loop reads CASSDRDSGNTIYF. The CDR3 DNA follows: TGTGCCAGCAGCGACAGAGACTCTGGAAACACCATATATTTT.

V gene TRBV10-3 combines with J gene TRBJ2-1, with a possible D match to TRBD2 (6 bases). Trimming cost V 10 bases and J 6 bases, with 13 bases left between them. CDR3 size: 12 residues. CDR1 ENHRY and CDR2 SYGVKD come from the germline V gene. In DNA, the CDR3 is TGTGCCACCTCCGGGGGTTCCAATGAGCAGTTCTTC. Its protein is CATSGGSNEQFF.

J is TRBJ1-5 and V is TRBV28; 7 bases align to TRBD1. Germline V gene lookup returns CDR1 MDHEN and CDR2 SYDVKM. V gave up 7 bases and J gave up 7 bases; unmatched junction bases: 4. The CDR3 totals 12 residues. CDR3 residues: CASMRGRQPQHF. CDR3 nucleotide sequence: TGTGCCAGCATGAGGGGGCGACAGCCCCAGCATTTT.

J is TRBJ2-7 and V is TRBV28; weak D call: TRBD1 (6 bases). V was trimmed by 6 bases and J by 3 bases, leaving 24 bases between them. Per the germline V gene, CDR1 is MDHEN and CDR2 is SYDVKM. The CDR3 is 17 residues long. The CDR3 reads CASRHSSQGSLFYEQYF. The CDR3 DNA reads TGTGCCAGCAGACACTCCTCACAGGGATCCCTATTCTACGAGCAGTACTTC.

This clone appeared once. The CDR3 DNA reads TGTGCCAGTAGACGGGACAGGGTCGATGGCTACACCTTC. Its protein product is CASRRDRVDGYTF. The chain carries TRBV19 and TRBJ1-2; 9 bases agree with TRBD1. Looked up from germline, CDR1 is LNHDA and CDR2 is SQIVND (reference sequence). The junction had 5 bases not matched to a gene; V was cut back by 6 bases and J by 6 bases. This CDR3 region has 13 residues.

The chain uses TRBV28 and TRBJ1-6; D call uncertain. The CDR3 extends over 12 amino acids. Germline V CDR1 and CDR2: MDHEN, SYDVKM. V was pared by 4 bases and J by 11 bases, with 9 bases between. Here the CDR3 reads CASSSGFPPLHF. CDR3 nucleotide sequence: TGTGCCAGCAGTTCGGGTTTTCCACCCCTCCACTTT.

This clone was counted a single time. The genes are TRBV7-9 and TRBJ1-5; 8 positions agree with TRBD1. Looked up from germline, CDR1 is SEHNR and CDR2 is FQNEAQ (reference sequence). This CDR3 is 15 amino acids long. With 5 bases clipped from V and 6 bases from J, the junction kept 9 bases outside the gene matches. DNA for the CDR3: TGTGCCAGCAGCCTAGGGACAGGAATTAGTCAGCCCCAGCATTTT. This codes for CASSLGTGISQPQHF.

This clone was picked up one time. The J gene is TRBJ1-6, the V gene TRBV27, with 10 bases identical to TRBD1. V shed 5 bases, J shed 9 bases, and the junction held 1 base outside the gene matches. The CDR3 consists of 13 residues. The V gene's germline CDR1 is MNHEY and CDR2 SMNVEV (reference sequence). CDR3 nucleotides: TGTGCCAGCAGTCGGACAGGGGGTTCACCCCTCCACTTT. Translated: CASSRTGGSPLHF.

V gene TRBV5-6 combines with J gene TRBJ2-7, with D possibly matching TRBD1 (6 bases). V was cut by 4 bases and J by 6 bases, with 14 bases left in between. Germline CDR1 SGHDT, CDR2 YYEEEE. The CDR3 consists of 13 residues. This CDR3 is CASSIFGQREQYF. CDR3 coding DNA: TGTGCCAGCAGCATATTTGGACAGCGCGAGCAGTACTTC.

The chain recombines TRBV6-5 with TRBJ1-6; 8 positions match TRBD1. The ends lost 10 bases at V and 2 bases at J; junction bases unmatched: 4. CDR1 is MNHEY, CDR2 SVGAGI, per germline. The CDR3 has 14 amino acids. The CDR3 reads CATRTGTYNSPLHF. CDR3 in DNA: TGTGCCACCCGGACAGGGACCTATAATTCACCCCTCCACTTT.

This clone was observed once. The V and J genes are TRBV11-2 and TRBJ2-3, with D unclear. The germline CDR1 and CDR2 sequences are SGHAT and FQNNGV. CDR3 length equals 14 residues. V dropped 0 bases and J dropped 2 bases, with 6 bases sitting between them. In nucleotides, the CDR3 is TGTGCCAGCAGCTTAGAACAGAACACAGATACGCAGTATTTT. This sequence encodes CASSLEQNTDTQYF.